This T cell receptor beta chain came from a study of patients and donors after allogeneic stem cell transplantation. CDR1 MNHEY and CDR2 SVGEGT come from the germline V gene. The CDR3 extends over 12 amino acids. The J segment lost 2 bases and the V segment lost 11 bases, leaving 5 bases of the junction unmatched. This clonotype was seen repeatedly, ten times or more. MiXCR, run by TCRdb on the RT-PCR reads, gives a single entry per CDR3 protein. The sample has more than 850,000 distinct CDR3 sequences; over 15% are singletons. V and J are TRBV6-2 or TRBV6-3 and TRBJ1-1; 7 positions agree with TRBD1. The origin of this receptor is a human donor who was either an allogeneic HSCT recipient or a stem cell or donor lymphocyte infusion donor (not recorded which). It is not recorded whose cells these are; they may come from a transplant donor. The sample taken for sequencing was blood, either unsorted or a sorted T cell fraction (not recorded which). The CDR3 bases are TGTGCCTCTAACAGGGGAAACACTGAAGCTTTCTTT. The encoded protein is CASNRGNTEAFF.